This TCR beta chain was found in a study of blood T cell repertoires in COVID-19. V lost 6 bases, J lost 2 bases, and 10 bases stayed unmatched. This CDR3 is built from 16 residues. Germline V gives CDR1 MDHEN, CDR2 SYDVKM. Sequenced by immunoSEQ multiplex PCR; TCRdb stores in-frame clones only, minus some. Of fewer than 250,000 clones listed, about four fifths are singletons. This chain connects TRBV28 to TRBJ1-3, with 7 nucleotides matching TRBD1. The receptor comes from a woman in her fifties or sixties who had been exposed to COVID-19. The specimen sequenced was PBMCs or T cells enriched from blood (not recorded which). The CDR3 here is CASRQGQLTTGNTIYF. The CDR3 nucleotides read TGTGCCAGCAGACAGGGACAGCTAACGACTGGAAACACCATATATTTT.